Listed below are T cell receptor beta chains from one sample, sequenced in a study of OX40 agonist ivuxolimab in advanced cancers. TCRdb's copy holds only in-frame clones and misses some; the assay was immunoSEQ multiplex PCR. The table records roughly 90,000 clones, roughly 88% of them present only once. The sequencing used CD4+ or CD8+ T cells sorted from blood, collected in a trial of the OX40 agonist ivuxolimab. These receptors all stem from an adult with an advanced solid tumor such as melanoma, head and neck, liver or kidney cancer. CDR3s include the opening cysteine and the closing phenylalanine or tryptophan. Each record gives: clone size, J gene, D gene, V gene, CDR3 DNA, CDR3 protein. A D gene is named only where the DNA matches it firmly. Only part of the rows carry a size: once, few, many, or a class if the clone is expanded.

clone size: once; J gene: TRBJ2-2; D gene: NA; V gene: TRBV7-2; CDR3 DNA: TGTGCCAGCAGCTTAGGGTTAGGAAACACCGGGGAGCTGTTTTTT; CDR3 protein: CASSLGLGNTGELFF
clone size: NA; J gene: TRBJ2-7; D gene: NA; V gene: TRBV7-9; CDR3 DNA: TGTGCCAGCAGCCCCCAAGCCTACGAGCAGTACTTC; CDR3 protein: CASSPQAYEQYF
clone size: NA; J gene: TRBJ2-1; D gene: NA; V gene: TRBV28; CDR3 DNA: TGTGCCAGCAGTGAATACAATGAGCAGTTCTTC; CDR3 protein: CASSEYNEQFF
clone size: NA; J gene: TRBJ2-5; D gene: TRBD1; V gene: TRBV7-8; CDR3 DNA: TGTGCCAGCAGCCTACACATAGGGGGCGGGCAAGAGACCCAGTACTTC; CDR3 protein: CASSLHIGGGQETQYF
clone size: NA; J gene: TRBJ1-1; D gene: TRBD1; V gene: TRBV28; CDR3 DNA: TGTGCCAGCAGTCCAGGACAGGGGAGAGCTTTCTTT; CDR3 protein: CASSPGQGRAFF
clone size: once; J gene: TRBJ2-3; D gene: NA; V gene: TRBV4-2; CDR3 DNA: TGTGCCAGCAGCCAAGATGGACTTCTCCGCACAGATACGCAGTATTTT; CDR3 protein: CASSQDGLLRTDTQYF
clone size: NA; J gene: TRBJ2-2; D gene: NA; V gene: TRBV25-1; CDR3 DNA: TGTGCCAGCAGTTACAGGGTCGGGGAGCTGTTTTTT; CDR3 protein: CASSYRVGELFF
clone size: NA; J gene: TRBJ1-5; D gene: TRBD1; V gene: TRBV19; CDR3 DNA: TGTGCCAGTAGTCCGGGACAGATTAGCAATCAGCCCCAGCATTTT; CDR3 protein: CASSPGQISNQPQHF
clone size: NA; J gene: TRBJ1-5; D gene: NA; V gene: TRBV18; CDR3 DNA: TGTGCCAGCTCACGTGGGGGAAGCAATCAGCCCCAGCATTTT; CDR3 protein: CASSRGGSNQPQHF
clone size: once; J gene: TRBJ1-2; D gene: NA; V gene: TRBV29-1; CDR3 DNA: TGCAGCGTTGGGGGGCAGGGAGGCGGCTACACCTTC; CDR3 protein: CSVGGQGGGYTF
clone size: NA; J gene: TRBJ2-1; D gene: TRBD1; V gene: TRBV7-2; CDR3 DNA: TGTGCCAGCAGCCTCCTATGGGCAGGGGGCGTCTACAATGAGCAGTTCTTC; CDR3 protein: CASSLLWAGGVYNEQFF
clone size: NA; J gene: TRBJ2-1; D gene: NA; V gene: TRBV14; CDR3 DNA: TGTGCCAGCAGCCAAGCAGGGTTCTACAATGAGCAGTTCTTC; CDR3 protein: CASSQAGFYNEQFF
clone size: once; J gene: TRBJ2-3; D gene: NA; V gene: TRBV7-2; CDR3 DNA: TGTGCCAGCAGCCCCCCTAGTAACACAGATACGCAGTATTTT; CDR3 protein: CASSPPSNTDTQYF
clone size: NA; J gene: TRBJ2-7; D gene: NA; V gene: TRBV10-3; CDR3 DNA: TGTGCCATCAGTGAGTCGGGGGCTTCCTACGAGCAGTACTTC; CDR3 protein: CAISESGASYEQYF
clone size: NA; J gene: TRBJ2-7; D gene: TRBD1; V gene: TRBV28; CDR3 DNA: TGTGCCAGCAGTTCGGGACAGGGAAACTTCAGATTC; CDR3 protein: CASSSGQGNFRF
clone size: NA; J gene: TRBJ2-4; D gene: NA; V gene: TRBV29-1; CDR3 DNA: TGCAGCGTTGAATGGGGGTCGTCGGGCAAAAACATTCAGTACTTC; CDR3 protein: CSVEWGSSGKNIQYF
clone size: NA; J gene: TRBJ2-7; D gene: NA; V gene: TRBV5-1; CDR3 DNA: TGCGCCAGCAGCTTGGGACAGTACGAGCAGTACTTC; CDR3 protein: CASSLGQYEQYF
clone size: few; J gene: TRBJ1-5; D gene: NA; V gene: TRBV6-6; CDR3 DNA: TGTGCCAGCAGTTTTGAACAGGGTAGTAGCAATCAGCCCCAGCATTTT; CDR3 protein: CASSFEQGSSNQPQHF
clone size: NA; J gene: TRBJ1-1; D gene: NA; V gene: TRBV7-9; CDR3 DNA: TGTGCCAGCAGCCTCAGTGGAGGGAACACTGAAGCTTTCTTT; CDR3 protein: CASSLSGGNTEAFF
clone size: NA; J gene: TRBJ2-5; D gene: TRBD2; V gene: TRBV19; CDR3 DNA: TGTGCCAGTAGTACGAGCGGGATCCCTCAAGAGACCCAGTACTTC; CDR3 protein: CASSTSGIPQETQYF
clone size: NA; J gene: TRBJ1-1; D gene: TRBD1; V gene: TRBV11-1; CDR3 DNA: TGTGCCAGCAGACACGGGACAGGGGCTATGAACACTGAAGCTTTCTTT; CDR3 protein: CASRHGTGAMNTEAFF
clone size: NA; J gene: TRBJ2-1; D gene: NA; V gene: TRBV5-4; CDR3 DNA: TGTGCCAGCAGCTTGGTGGGGGGCATTTATGAGCAGTTCTTC; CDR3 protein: CASSLVGGIYEQFF
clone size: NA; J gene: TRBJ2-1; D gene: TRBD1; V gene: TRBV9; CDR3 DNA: TGTGCCAGCAGCGCTGACGGACAGGGTTTGAATGAGCAGTTCTTC; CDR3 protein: CASSADGQGLNEQFF
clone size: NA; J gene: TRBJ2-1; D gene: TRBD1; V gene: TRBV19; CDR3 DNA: TGTGCCAGTAGTATCGAGACAGGGGGCCTTGAGCAGTTCTTC; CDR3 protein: CASSIETGGLEQFF
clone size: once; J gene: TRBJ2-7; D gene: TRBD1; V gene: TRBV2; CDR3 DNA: TGTGCCAGCAGGGAAACGGGACAGCCTTCCTACGAGCAGTACTTC; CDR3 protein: CASRETGQPSYEQYF
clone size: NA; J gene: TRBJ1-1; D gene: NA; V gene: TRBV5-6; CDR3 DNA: TGTGCCAGCAGCTCTACAGGGACTGGTTGGAGCTTT; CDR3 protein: CASSSTGTGWSF
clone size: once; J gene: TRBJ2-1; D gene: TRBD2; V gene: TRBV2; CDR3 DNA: TGTGCCAGCAGGCTTAGGACTAGCGGGGCCAGCTCCTACAATGAGCAGTTCTTC; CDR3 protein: CASRLRTSGASSYNEQFF
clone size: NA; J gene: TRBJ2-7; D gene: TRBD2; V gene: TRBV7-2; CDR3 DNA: TGTGCCAGCAGCACCGGACTAGCGGGTACCTACGAGCAGTACTTC; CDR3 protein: CASSTGLAGTYEQYF
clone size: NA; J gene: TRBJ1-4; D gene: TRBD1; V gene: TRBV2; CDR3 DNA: TGTGCCAGCAGTGACAGGGGGAATGAAAAACTGTTTTTT; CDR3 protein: CASSDRGNEKLFF
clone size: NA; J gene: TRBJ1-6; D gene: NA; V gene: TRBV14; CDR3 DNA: TGTGCCAGCAGCCAACAGGCCCAGGGGCACCCCCTCCACTTT; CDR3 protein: CASSQQAQGHPLHF
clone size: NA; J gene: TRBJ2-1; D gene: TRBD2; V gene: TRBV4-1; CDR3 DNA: TGCGCCAGCAGCCAAAGGACTAGCGGGCAGTACAATGAGCAGTTCTTC; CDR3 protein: CASSQRTSGQYNEQFF
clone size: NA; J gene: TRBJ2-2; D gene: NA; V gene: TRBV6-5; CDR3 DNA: TGTGCCAGCAAAATACAGGGTTCGGACACCGGGGAGCTGTTTTTT; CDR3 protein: CASKIQGSDTGELFF
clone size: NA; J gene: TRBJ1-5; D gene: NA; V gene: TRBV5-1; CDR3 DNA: TGCGCCAGCAGCTTGGGGGTGGGAGGCAATCAGCCCCAGCATTTT; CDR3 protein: CASSLGVGGNQPQHF
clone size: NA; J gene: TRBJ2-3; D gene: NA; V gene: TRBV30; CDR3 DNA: TGTGCCTGGAGCCCGACAGGAGCTAGCACAGATACGCAGTATTTT; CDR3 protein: CAWSPTGASTDTQYF
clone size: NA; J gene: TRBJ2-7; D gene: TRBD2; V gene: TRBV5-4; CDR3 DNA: TGTGCCAGCAGCTCGGGACTAGCGGGAGGCCGACAGTACTTC; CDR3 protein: CASSSGLAGGRQYF
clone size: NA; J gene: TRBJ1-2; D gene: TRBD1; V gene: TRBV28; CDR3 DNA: TGTGCCAGCTCAACAGGGGGAGCGGGCGGCTACACCTTC; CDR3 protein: CASSTGGAGGYTF
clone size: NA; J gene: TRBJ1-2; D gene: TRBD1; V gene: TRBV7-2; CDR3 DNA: TGTGCCAGCAGCCCTACCCTGACAGGGAACTATGGCTACACCTTC; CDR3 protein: CASSPTLTGNYGYTF
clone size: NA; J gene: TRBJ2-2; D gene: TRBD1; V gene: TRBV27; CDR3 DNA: TGTGCCAGCAGTTCCGGACAGGGGAGGAGGGGCACCGGGGAGCTGTTTTTT; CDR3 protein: CASSSGQGRRGTGELFF
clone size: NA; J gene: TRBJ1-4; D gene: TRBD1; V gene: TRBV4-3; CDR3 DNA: TGCGCCAGCAGCCAAAGTCGACAGGGGGAGAATGAAAAACTGTTTTTT; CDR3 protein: CASSQSRQGENEKLFF
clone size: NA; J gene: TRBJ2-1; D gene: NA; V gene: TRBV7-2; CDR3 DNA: TGTGCCAGCGTCGGCATGAGCTCCTACAATGAGCAGTTCTTC; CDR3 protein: CASVGMSSYNEQFF
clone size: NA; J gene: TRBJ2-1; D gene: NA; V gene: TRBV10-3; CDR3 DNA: TGTGCCATCAGCCCAGGGTTGAGCCCACTAAATGAGCAGTTCTTC; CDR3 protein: CAISPGLSPLNEQFF